Listed here are 28 T cell receptor beta chains from one sample, sequenced in a study of human T cells and chemical hapten exposure. TCRdb re-analysed the RACE reads in MiXCR, keeping a single row per CDR3 protein. The sample yields 180,000 or so distinct CDR3 sequences, 25% to 35% seen once. Noted time point: pre-sensitization, week 0. Treatment denoted: therapeutic diphenylcyclopropenone sensitization with weekly scalp DPC. Source: whole blood, taken in connection with sensitization to the hapten diphenylcyclopropenone (DPC). The origin of the receptors is a woman aged 25 to 39 with alopecia areata. Some clones in this sample may be carry-over from other donors' samples.

The chain couples TRBV28 to TRBJ1-2; D unresolved. CDR3 length: 14 amino acids. Trimming removed 2 bases at V and 7 bases at J, with 14 bases between. Germline CDR1 is MDHEN and CDR2 is SYDVKM. CDR3 sequence: CASSLTLRNGGYTF. The DNA for the CDR3 is TGTGCCAGCAGTTTAACCCTCAGGAATGGTGGCTACACCTTC.

This chain uses TRBV28 with TRBJ2-3, with D possibly being TRBD1 or TRBD2 (5 bases each). V shed 6 bases and J shed 7 bases, with 14 bases lying between them. The V gene's germline CDR1 is MDHEN and CDR2 SYDVKM. The CDR3 covers 13 residues. The CDR3 spells CASRSPGTHTQYF. The DNA of the CDR3 is TGTGCCAGCAGGTCCCCTGGGACCCATACGCAGTATTTT.

The chain employs TRBV28 and TRBJ2-1, with 7 positions matching TRBD1. The CDR3 length is 16 residues. Germline CDR1 MDHEN, CDR2 SYDVKM. V was pared by 3 bases and J by 0 bases, with 5 bases of the junction left unmatched. As DNA, the CDR3 is TGTGCCAGCAGTTTGGACGGGGACAGCTCCTACAATGAGCAGTTCTTC. It encodes CASSLDGDSSYNEQFF.

J is TRBJ2-7 and V is TRBV7-4; D remains ambiguous. V lost 5 bases, J lost 3 bases, and 8 bases lay in between. The CDR3 covers 12 residues. CDR1 is SGHVT and CDR2 is SQSDAQ in the germline V gene. The CDR3 loop reads CASSVWYYEQYF. The CDR3 nucleotides read TGTGCCAGCAGCGTATGGTACTACGAGCAGTACTTC.

The chain employs TRBV29-1 and TRBJ2-7, with a tentative D call TRBD1 (5 bases). The CDR3 totals 11 residues. The ends were cut back, 6 bases at V and 5 bases at J, with 11 bases in the middle. Germline-derived CDR1 and CDR2 are SQVTM and ANQGSEA. CDR3 nucleotide sequence: TGCAGCGTACAGGCTTTCCACGAGCAGTACTTC. It translates to CSVQAFHEQYF.

The rearrangement joins TRBV27 to TRBJ2-7; possible D gene TRBD1, 6 bases. V shed 4 bases and J shed 7 bases, with 17 bases lying between them. CDR3 size: 14 residues. Germline V lookup: CDR1 MNHEY, CDR2 SMNVEV (reference sequence). The CDR3 region has the DNA TGTGCCAGCAGTTATAGGACCCAGGGGTATGAGCAGTACTTC. Amino acids: CASSYRTQGYEQYF.

The table lists this clonotype with a count of one. J is TRBJ2-1 and V is TRBV10-3, with no clear D. V was pared by 3 bases and J by 12 bases, with 12 bases between. Germline CDR1 ENHRY, CDR2 SYGVKD. CDR3 length: 12 residues. CDR3 in amino acids: CAISDRRDRQFF. The CDR3 coding sequence is TGTGCCATCAGTGACCGACGAGACCGGCAGTTCTTC.

About this clonotype: A much larger clone is a single base away; this may be a read error. This chain connects TRBV5-5 to TRBJ2-7; the D gene is possibly TRBD2 (6 bases). Germline V gives CDR1 SGHKS, CDR2 YYEKEE (reference sequence). The CDR3 spans 17 residues. The CDR3 loop is CASSLAPLKGGNYEQNF. CDR3 DNA sequence: TGTGCCAGCAGCTTGGCTCCCTTGAAGGGCGGGAACTACGAGCAGAACTTC. Full variable domain (missing parts from reference TRBV5-5 and TRBJ2-7): DAGVTQSPTHLIKTRGQQVTLRCSPISGHKSVSWYQQVLGQGPQFIFQYYEKEERGRGNFPDRFSARQFPNYSSELNVNALLLGDSALYLCASSLAPLKGGNYEQNFGPGTRLTVT.

In this sample, this clonotype turned up a few times. V is TRBV15 and J is TRBJ2-2, with TRBD2 as a possible D gene (6 bases). There are 15 residues in the CDR3. Trimming stripped 4 bases from V and 2 bases from J, with 11 bases between. Looked up from germline, CDR1 is LNHNV and CDR2 is YYDKDF (reference sequence). CDR3 coding DNA: TGTGCCACCAGCATCGGAGGGGTCAACACCGGGGAGCTGTTTTTT. This sequence encodes CATSIGGVNTGELFF.

The chain has TRBV9 and TRBJ2-7; maybe TRBD1 (6 bases). Per the germline V gene, CDR1 is SGDLS and CDR2 is YYNGEE. V shed 2 bases and J shed 2 bases, with 11 bases lying between them. The CDR3 loop spans 14 amino acids. The DNA for the CDR3 is TGTGCCAGCAGCGTGGACAGCACAACCTACGAGCAGTACTTC. This translates into CASSVDSTTYEQYF.

This clonotype was seen only a few times. The CDR3: CASSPPQGARITGELFF. In nucleotides, the CDR3 is TGTGCCAGCAGCCCACCCCAGGGGGCGAGAATCACCGGGGAGCTGTTTTTT. The rearrangement joins TRBV7-8 to TRBJ2-2; 8 nucleotides match TRBD1. This CDR3 is 17 amino acids long. V was clipped by 5 bases and J by 4 bases; unmatched bases: 12. CDR1 and CDR2 (germline): SGHVS, FQNEAQ.

V usage is TRBV7-3 and J usage is TRBJ2-1; D tentatively reads TRBD1 or TRBD2 (6 bases each). Trimming left V 5 bases short and J 5 bases short, with 16 bases between. The germline CDR1 and CDR2 sequences are SGHTA and FQGTGA. CDR3 length: 15 amino acids. CDR3 sequence: CASSPYGGAHNEQFF. The CDR3 DNA is TGTGCCAGCAGCCCTTACGGGGGCGCCCACAATGAGCAGTTCTTC.

CDR3 protein: CASSPAAPGETQYF. CDR3 nucleotide sequence: TGTGCCAGCAGCCCAGCGGCACCAGGGGAGACCCAGTACTTC. The V call is TRBV28, the J call TRBJ2-5; either TRBD1 or TRBD2 may fit D (5 bases each). Germline-derived CDR1 and CDR2 are MDHEN and SYDVKM. The ends were cut back, 6 bases at V and 5 bases at J, with 16 bases in the middle. This CDR3 has 14 amino acids.

This chain joins TRBV7-9 and TRBJ2-1; 9 nucleotides line up with TRBD1. Germline V lookup: CDR1 SEHNR, CDR2 FQNEAQ (reference sequence). Trimming at V came to 5 bases and at J to 3 bases, leaving 5 bases not matched to a gene. The CDR3 sequence is 15 residues long. CDR3 residues: CASSAGQGFYNEQFF. The CDR3 bases are TGTGCCAGCAGCGCAGGACAGGGGTTCTACAATGAGCAGTTCTTC. Together with reference TRBV7-9 and TRBJ2-1, the CDR3 gives the full variable domain: DTGVSQNPRHKITKRGQNVTFRCDPISEHNRLYWYRQTLGQGPEFLTYFQNEAQLEKSRLLSDRFSAERPKGSFSTLEIQRTEQGDSAMYLCASSAGQGFYNEQFFGPGTRLTVL.

This clonotype was seen only once. The chain is built from TRBV28 and TRBJ2-6; no reliable D call. Germline V gene sequence: CDR1 MDHEN, CDR2 SYDVKM. V lost 0 bases to trimming and J lost 2 bases, with 8 bases between them. This CDR3 spans 16 amino acids. In DNA form, the CDR3 reads TGTGCCAGCAGTTTATGGGAAAGAACTGGGGCCAACGTCCTGACTTTC. Protein: CASSLWERTGANVLTF.

This clonotype came up a few times. The CDR3 DNA reads as TGTGCCAGCAGCTTAGCGGGGGCCTCCCCCTACTACGAGCAGTACTTC. Its protein is CASSLAGASPYYEQYF. The chain couples TRBV7-9 to TRBJ2-7; D is possibly TRBD1 (6 bases). V was cut by 0 bases and J by 3 bases, with 15 bases left in between. From germline, CDR1 is SEHNR and CDR2 FQNEAQ (reference sequence). The CDR3 is made up of 16 amino acids.

This clonotype was seen a few times. V gene TRBV24-1 combines with J gene TRBJ2-2, with 7 bases aligning to TRBD2. The CDR3 contains 18 residues. V trimming: 1 base; J trimming: 6 bases; junction bases outside the gene matches: 13. Germline CDR1 reads KGHDR; CDR2 reads SFDVKD. The chain's CDR3 is CATSDFPSGGEHPGELFF. In DNA form, the CDR3 reads TGTGCCACCAGTGATTTTCCTAGCGGAGGTGAACACCCCGGGGAGCTGTTTTTT.

The chain employs TRBV19 and TRBJ2-7; D remains unclear. The CDR3 runs to 15 residues. V lost 4 bases, J lost 0 bases, and 13 bases lay in between. CDR1 is LNHDA and CDR2 is SQIVND in the germline V gene (reference sequence). The CDR3 region has the DNA TGTGCCAGTAGTAGATCACGGGCCAGCTCCTACGAGCAGTACTTC. Translated, it gives CASSRSRASSYEQYF.

Note on this clonotype: One end of the junction does not line up with germline, which may come from a read error. The V gene is TRBV7-4, the J gene TRBJ2-5; 10 nucleotides match TRBD1. This CDR3 comprises 11 residues. The germline CDR1 and CDR2 sequences are SGHVT and SQSDAQ. CDR3 DNA sequence: TGTGCCAGCAGCGCGACAGGGGGCCGCTGGTTC. It translates to CASSATGGRWF.

The chain carries TRBV2 and TRBJ2-5, with D possibly matching TRBD2 (6 bases). The CDR3 covers 13 residues. V dropped 7 bases and J dropped 5 bases, with 14 bases sitting between them. CDR1 is SNHLY and CDR2 is FYNNEI in the germline V gene. The CDR3 nucleotides are TGTGCCAGCATGCGGGGCCCTCGGGAGACCCAGTACTTC. Translation: CASMRGPRETQYF.

The rearrangement uses TRBV6-5 and TRBJ1-5, with 9 bases lining up with TRBD1. The CDR3 extends over 15 amino acids. V shed 5 bases and J 5 bases; nucleotides not matched to a gene: 7. Germline V gives CDR1 MNHEY, CDR2 SVGAGI. This CDR3 reads CASSPGQGLYQPQHF. As DNA, the CDR3 is TGTGCCAGCAGTCCCGGACAGGGGTTATATCAGCCCCAGCATTTT.

In its sample, this clonotype was seen many times. The chain uses TRBV29-1 and TRBJ2-2; D may be TRBD2 (5 bases). Trimming stripped 7 bases from V and 8 bases from J, with 17 bases between. Germline V gene sequence: CDR1 SQVTM, CDR2 ANQGSEA. This CDR3 contains 13 residues. CDR3 protein: CSGARQTTGELFF. The CDR3 bases are TGCAGCGGAGCTCGGCAGACTACAGGGGAGCTGTTTTTT.

This clonotype was counted between two and nine times. This rearrangement joins TRBV4-1 to TRBJ2-1, with D hard to call. The V gene lost 4 bases and the J gene lost 3 bases, with 7 bases spanning the gap. The V gene's germline CDR1 is MGHRA and CDR2 YSYEKL. This CDR3 region has 13 residues. CDR3: CASSPTFYNEQFF. For the CDR3, the DNA is TGCGCCAGCAGCCCGACCTTCTACAATGAGCAGTTCTTC.

A few counts support this clonotype. The J gene is TRBJ2-2, the V gene TRBV9; D might be TRBD1 or TRBD2, each matching 7 bases. The CDR3 covers 16 residues. CDR1 and CDR2 from the germline V gene are SGDLS and YYNGEE. V was pared by 4 bases and J by 3 bases, with 16 bases between. CDR3 region: CASSTSTGRDTGELFF. The CDR3 DNA reads as TGTGCCAGCAGCACATCGACAGGGAGGGACACCGGGGAGCTGTTTTTT.

This clonotype was seen a few times. The chain uses TRBV28 and TRBJ2-5; 11 nucleotides match TRBD2. Trimming removed 5 bases from V and 5 bases from J; junction bases left unmatched: 4. This CDR3 is 14 amino acids long. Looked up from germline, CDR1 is MDHEN and CDR2 is SYDVKM. The CDR3 reads CASSETSGGETQYF. The CDR3 bases are TGTGCCAGCAGTGAAACTAGCGGGGGCGAGACCCAGTACTTC.

This clonotype was found a few times. V gene TRBV20-1 combines with J gene TRBJ2-6; perhaps TRBD1 as D (6 bases). Germline V gene sequence: CDR1 DFQATT, CDR2 SNEGSKA (reference sequence). The CDR3 spans 15 residues. The germline V and J ends were trimmed by 5 bases and 1 base, with 12 bases remaining between them. The CDR3 nucleotides read TGCAGTGCTGATGCAGGGGCTTCTGGGGCCAACGTCCTGACTTTC. Its translation is CSADAGASGANVLTF.

This chain links TRBV14 with TRBJ1-1, with D tentatively TRBD1 (6 bases). CDR1 and CDR2 from the germline V gene are SGHDN and FVKESK. Trimming took 1 base from V and 0 from J, leaving 9 bases between them. The CDR3 consists of 15 residues. For the CDR3, the DNA is TGTGCCAGCAGCCAAGGGGCAGGGGTGAACACTGAAGCTTTCTTT. Encoded protein: CASSQGAGVNTEAFF.

The CDR3 loop is CASQDRGLMKGKLFF. The DNA of the CDR3 is TGTGCCAGCCAAGACAGGGGGCTAATGAAGGGAAAACTGTTTTTT. This sequence joins TRBV2 and TRBJ1-4; 10 bases are a match to TRBD1. CDR3 size: 15 residues. Trimming at V came to 8 bases and at J to 10 bases, leaving 13 bases not matched to a gene. From germline, CDR1 is SNHLY and CDR2 FYNNEI.